Reported below is one T cell receptor beta chain. The record originates from a study of blood T cell repertoires in COVID-19. Background on the study: From the United States, Italy and Spain came samples of acute and convalescent COVID-19.

In the source study's methods: Amplification of reference gene primers provided the estimated nucleated cell counts. The data were produced by immunoSEQ multiplex PCR, yet TCRdb's version contains in-frame clones alone and is incomplete. That table supplies the V and J calls and clone size; D and trimming were determined from the DNA. The sample lists around 95,000 clones, approximately 91% occurring once. The TCR sequence derives from a man aged 50-59 years with active COVID-19. What was sequenced was peripheral blood.

The CDR3 region is CASRLANGQMKPQPQHF. The CDR3 DNA reads as TGTGCAAGTCGCTTAGCAAATGGACAGATGAAGCCTCAGCCCCAGCATTTT. V usage is TRBV12-2 and J usage is TRBJ1-5; the table's D call, TRBD1, was not checked against the DNA. TRBV12-2 is a known pseudogene. The CDR3 is made up of 17 amino acids.